This T cell receptor (beta chain) was identified during a study of control samples from healthy donors and cancer patients. Germline CDR1 SGHRS, CDR2 YFSETQ. V was clipped by 1 base and J by 3 bases, with 10 bases between them. The CDR3 length is 14 residues. Sequenced by immunoSEQ multiplex PCR; TCRdb stores in-frame clones only, minus some. The sample contains tens of thousands of clones, about nine tenths of which appear only once. Sequenced input: blood. This receptor was identified in a man younger than 45 in good health. The chain joins TRBV5-1 to TRBJ2-5; possible D gene TRBD1, 6 bases. The CDR3 sequence is CASSLTGWEETQYF. The DNA of the CDR3 is TGCGCCAGCAGCTTGACAGGGTGGGAAGAGACCCAGTACTTC.